This T cell receptor beta chain was captured by sequencing in a study of blood T cell repertoires in COVID-19. Sequencing was performed with immunoSEQ multiplex PCR; in TCRdb, only in-frame clones are kept and a portion is missing. The sample has 84,000 or so clones; more than 75% are singletons. This CDR3 spans 15 amino acids. In germline, CDR1 is SGHAT, CDR2 FQDESV (reference sequence). Trimming at V came to 5 bases and at J to 2 bases, leaving 5 bases not matched to a gene. The V gene is TRBV11-1, the J gene TRBJ1-2; 10 nucleotides match TRBD1. The TCR sequence derives from a woman over 75 with acute or convalescent COVID-19. Input material: peripheral blood. For the CDR3, the DNA is TGTGCCAGCAGCCCACGGACAGGGGGGAACTATGGCTACACCTTC. As protein: CASSPRTGGNYGYTF.